Listed below are T cell receptor beta chains from one sample, sequenced in a study of response to subunit inactivated influenza vaccine. TCRdb re-analysed the RT-PCR reads in MiXCR, keeping a single row per CDR3 protein. This sample has around 580,000 distinct CDR3 sequences, with 11% to 15% found just once. Sequencing used PBMCs from blood, obtained about 13 days after vaccination. The receptor source for this set is a man aged 45 to 65 who received an inactivated influenza vaccine. The CDR3 runs from the conserved cysteine through the conserved F or W. Each record gives: J gene, D gene, V gene, clone size, CDR3 DNA, CDR3 protein. D genes are given only for firm matches. Clone size is shown for a subset of rows, as once, few, many or a class of expanded clone.

J gene: TRBJ2-1
D gene: .
V gene: TRBV9
clone size: .
CDR3 DNA: TGTGCCAGCAGCGTTAGGGAAGGCTACAATGAGCAGTTCTTC
CDR3 protein: CASSVREGYNEQFF

J gene: TRBJ2-7
D gene: TRBD2
V gene: TRBV15
clone size: once
CDR3 DNA: TGTGCCACCAGCTCCCTCTCGGGGGGCGAGCAGTACTTC
CDR3 protein: CATSSLSGGEQYF

J gene: TRBJ2-7
D gene: .
V gene: TRBV2
clone size: .
CDR3 DNA: TGTGCCAGCAGTTACCAGAACTACGAGCAGTACTTC
CDR3 protein: CASSYQNYEQYF

J gene: TRBJ1-5
D gene: .
V gene: TRBV4-1
clone size: few
CDR3 DNA: TGCGCCAGCAGCCAAGAACCAGGGTTAAGCAATCAGCCCCAGCATTTT
CDR3 protein: CASSQEPGLSNQPQHF

J gene: TRBJ2-2
D gene: .
V gene: TRBV5-1
clone size: few
CDR3 DNA: TGCGCCAGCAGCTTGGGTTTCGGCGGGGAATTCGGGGAGCTGTTTTTT
CDR3 protein: CASSLGFGGEFGELFF

J gene: TRBJ2-5
D gene: .
V gene: TRBV5-1
clone size: .
CDR3 DNA: TGCTCCAGTAACGACTTACTCCAAGAGACCCAGTACTTC
CDR3 protein: CSSNDLLQETQYF

J gene: TRBJ1-5
D gene: .
V gene: TRBV11-2
clone size: few
CDR3 DNA: TGTGCCAGCAGTGCAGGACGGGGCGTCAATCAGCCCCAGCATTTT
CDR3 protein: CASSAGRGVNQPQHF

J gene: TRBJ1-2
D gene: .
V gene: TRBV5-1
clone size: .
CDR3 DNA: TGCGCCAGCAGCACAGGAAATCAACCCGGCTACACCTTC
CDR3 protein: CASSTGNQPGYTF

J gene: TRBJ2-2
D gene: .
V gene: TRBV28
clone size: .
CDR3 DNA: TGTGCCAGCAGTTCTCACGGGGGATCGAACACCGGGGAGCTGTTTTTT
CDR3 protein: CASSSHGGSNTGELFF

J gene: TRBJ2-3
D gene: TRBD2
V gene: TRBV19
clone size: .
CDR3 DNA: TGTGCCAGCTCGATAGCGGGGGAAACAGATACGCAGTATTTT
CDR3 protein: CASSIAGETDTQYF

J gene: TRBJ2-1
D gene: TRBD2
V gene: TRBV9
clone size: few
CDR3 DNA: TGTGCCAGCAGCTTTCGCGTCGGGACTAGCGGGACTAGCTCCTACAATGAGCAGTTCTTC
CDR3 protein: CASSFRVGTSGTSSYNEQFF

J gene: TRBJ2-7
D gene: .
V gene: TRBV10-3
clone size: few
CDR3 DNA: TGTGCCACGAAACAGACCTACGAGCAGTACTTC
CDR3 protein: CATKQTYEQYF

J gene: TRBJ2-7
D gene: TRBD2
V gene: TRBV28
clone size: .
CDR3 DNA: TGTGCCAGCAGTCCCCCAGGGGGGCGGGAGGGCTACGAGCAGTACTTC
CDR3 protein: CASSPPGGREGYEQYF